Presented here are 20 T cell receptor beta chains from one specimen sequenced in a study of memory CD8 T cells in hepatitis C reinfection. Profiled with immunoSEQ multiplex PCR; TCRdb holds only in-frame clones, not every one. The table has approximately 46,000 clones, 75% to 90% seen once. Time point meaning: late/post reinfection, 12 to 24 weeks after detection. Sorted cells were sequenced directly ex vivo without any in vitro expansion. Specimen: naive CD8+ T cells sorted from blood. These receptors were taken from a man aged 18 to 35 with hepatitis C virus infection.

V gene TRBV18 combines with J gene TRBJ2-7; 7 bases align to TRBD1. Germline CDR1 is KGHSH and CDR2 is LQKENI. The CDR3 has 14 amino acids. The V and J ends lost 4 bases and 3 bases, in that order; junction bases with no gene match: 6. CDR3 nucleotides: TGTGCCAGCTCACGCTATACAGGGGACTACGAGCAGTACTTC. It specifies CASSRYTGDYEQYF.

CDR3 sequence (DNA): TGTGCCAGCAGCCCCGGGACTAGCGGGGACACAGATACGCAGTATTTT. Amino acids: CASSPGTSGDTDTQYF. The chain couples TRBV7-2 to TRBJ2-3; TRBD2 agrees at 13 bases. This CDR3 is 16 amino acids long. The V segment lost 5 bases and the J segment 2 bases; nucleotides outside the gene matches: 4. Germline V gene lookup returns CDR1 SGHTA and CDR2 FQGNSA.

The rearrangement uses TRBV4-1 and TRBJ2-1; 7 bases agree with TRBD2. The V and J ends lost 3 bases and 5 bases, in that order; junction bases with no gene match: 4. CDR1 and CDR2 from the germline V gene are MGHRA and YSYEKL. This CDR3 has 14 residues. The CDR3 sequence is CASSQGDYHNEQFF. CDR3 in DNA: TGCGCCAGCAGCCAGGGGGACTACCACAATGAGCAGTTCTTC.

V is TRBV19 and J is TRBJ2-1; weak D call: TRBD1 (7 bases). V was clipped by 4 bases and J by 15 bases, with 16 bases between them. The CDR3 contains 12 residues. Germline V CDR1 and CDR2: LNHDA, SQIVND (reference sequence). The CDR3, as DNA: TGTGCCAGTAGTACGGACAGGAGGGTCCTGTTCTTC. Its protein is CASSTDRRVLFF.

The CDR3 reads CASSKRTGTCETQYF. CDR3 coding DNA: TGCGCCAGCAGCAAGAGGACAGGGACATGTGAGACCCAGTACTTC. The V call is TRBV10-1, the J call TRBJ2-5, with TRBD1 matching 8 bases. The CDR3 runs 15 residues. The V segment lost 6 bases and the J segment 5 bases; nucleotides outside the gene matches: 11. Germline V gene lookup returns CDR1 WNHNN and CDR2 SYGVQD (reference sequence).

V usage is TRBV7-9 and J usage is TRBJ1-1, with no clear D. Germline assignment: CDR1 SEHNR and CDR2 FQNEAQ (reference sequence). The V end lost 1 base, the J end lost 1 base, and 10 bases lay between the germline ends. The length of the CDR3 is 15 residues. CDR3 DNA sequence: TGTGCCAGCAGCTTAGAGGAGGCCAGGAACACTGAAGCTTTCTTT. This codes for CASSLEEARNTEAFF.

The chain combines TRBV27 with TRBJ2-1; 7 bases match TRBD1. The CDR3 contains 12 residues. With 8 bases clipped from V and 3 bases from J, the junction kept 1 base outside the gene matches. Looked up from germline, CDR1 is MNHEY and CDR2 is SMNVEV (reference sequence). The CDR3 is CASGDSYNEQFF. The CDR3 DNA reads as TGTGCCAGCGGGGACAGCTACAATGAGCAGTTCTTC.

The chain combines TRBV9 with TRBJ2-3, with TRBD2 identical over 8 bases. This CDR3 has 14 amino acids. In germline, CDR1 is SGDLS, CDR2 YYNGEE. Trimming took 7 bases from V and 0 from J; bases not matched to a gene: 4. CDR3 in DNA: TGTGCCAGCGTTAGCGGGATTAGCACAGATACGCAGTATTTT. Translated, it gives CASVSGISTDTQYF.

The rearrangement joins TRBV2 to TRBJ2-7, with TRBD2 identical over 10 bases. The CDR3 runs 15 residues. The V gene end was trimmed by 2 bases and the J gene end by 4 bases; junction bases not matched to a gene: 5. Per germline, CDR1 SNHLY and CDR2 FYNNEI. The DNA for the CDR3 is TGTGCCAGCAGTGAATCGCTAGCGGGAGTTTACGAGCAGTACTTC. This gives the protein CASSESLAGVYEQYF. Full variable domain (missing parts from reference TRBV2 and TRBJ2-7): EPEVTQTPSHQVTQMGQEVILRCVPISNHLYFYWYRQILGQKVEFLVSFYNNEISEKSEIFDDQFSVERPDGSNFTLKIRSTKLEDSAMYFCASSESLAGVYEQYFGPGTRLTVT.

The rearrangement links TRBV7-9 to TRBJ2-5; 7 bases map to TRBD2. Germline V gives CDR1 SEHNR, CDR2 FQNEAQ (reference sequence). This CDR3 has 15 residues. V was clipped by 1 base and J by 3 bases; unmatched bases: 5. The CDR3 nucleotides read TGTGCCAGCAGCTTAGTTGGCCTAGCGGAAGAGACCCAGTACTTC. Its translation is CASSLVGLAEETQYF.

This chain joins TRBV5-4 and TRBJ2-7, with D tentatively TRBD2 (6 bases). CDR1 is SGHNT and CDR2 is YYREEE in the germline V gene (reference sequence). The CDR3 has 12 amino acids. V dropped 4 bases and J dropped 4 bases, with 9 bases sitting between them. The CDR3 region is CASSLGTYEQYF. CDR3 in DNA: TGTGCCAGCAGCCTCGGGACTTACGAGCAGTACTTC.

V usage is TRBV6-5 and J usage is TRBJ2-5, with a possible D match to TRBD2 (7 bases). From germline, CDR1 is MNHEY and CDR2 SVGAGI. Trimming cost V 6 bases and J 3 bases, with 17 bases left between them. This CDR3 comprises 15 residues. Here the CDR3 DNA reads TGTGCCAGCAGAGGTTGGGGGGGCGACAAAGAGACCCAGTACTTC. Protein: CASRGWGGDKETQYF.

This CDR3 reads CAIRSNRSNQPQHF. The CDR3 DNA is TGTGCCATCAGATCGAACAGGAGCAATCAGCCCCAGCATTTT. This chain connects TRBV10-3 to TRBJ1-5; D perhaps matches TRBD1 (5 bases). Between the trimmed V and J ends, which lost 6 bases and 1 base, there was a span of 10 bases. The length of the CDR3 is 14 residues. Germline assignment: CDR1 ENHRY and CDR2 SYGVKD.

The chain recombines TRBV18 with TRBJ1-3; TRBD1 matches 9 bases. V trimming: 0 bases; J trimming: 2 bases; junction bases outside the gene matches: 5. CDR3 length equals 17 residues. Germline values: CDR1 KGHSH, CDR2 LQKENI. The CDR3 loop is CASSPPPGQGTGNTIYF. CDR3 in DNA: TGTGCCAGCTCACCACCCCCGGGACAGGGAACTGGAAACACCATATATTTT.

This rearrangement joins TRBV5-1 to TRBJ2-1; 7 bases map to TRBD2. J lost 9 bases, V lost 0 bases, and 6 bases had no gene match. This CDR3 is built from 14 residues. CDR1 and CDR2 from the germline V gene are SGHRS and YFSETQ. The CDR3 is CASSLGLASAEQFF. The CDR3 DNA reads TGCGCCAGCAGCTTGGGACTAGCTTCCGCTGAGCAGTTCTTC. Supplemented by reference TRBV5-1 and TRBJ2-1, the full variable domain reads KAGVTQTPRYLIKTRGQQVTLSCSPISGHRSVSWYQQTPGQGLQFLFEYFSETQRNKGNFPGRFSGRQFSNSRSEMNVSTLELGDSALYLCASSLGLASAEQFFGPGTRLTVL.

The chain joins TRBV11-2 to TRBJ2-7, with 9 bases fitting TRBD1. Germline V CDR1 and CDR2: SGHAT, FQNNGV. The V and J ends lost 3 bases and 4 bases, in that order; junction bases with no gene match: 4. The CDR3 consists of 14 residues. CDR3 nucleotides: TGTGCCAGCAGCTTGGGGACAGGGAGTTACGAGCAGTACTTC. Translating gives CASSLGTGSYEQYF.

This sequence joins TRBV19 and TRBJ1-1; a possible D gene is TRBD1 (5 bases). V shed 3 bases and J shed 4 bases, with 9 bases lying between them. From germline, CDR1 is LNHDA and CDR2 SQIVND (reference sequence). The CDR3 covers 13 residues. In nucleotides, the CDR3 is TGTGCCAGTAGTATCGACCAGGGCACTGAAGCTTTCTTT. Protein: CASSIDQGTEAFF.

The V gene is TRBV28, the J gene TRBJ2-3; the match to TRBD2 covers 7 bases. The CDR3 covers 15 residues. Trimming removed 6 bases from V and 2 bases from J; junction bases left unmatched: 8. Germline CDR1 is MDHEN and CDR2 is SYDVKM. CDR3 DNA sequence: TGTGCCAGCAGGTTTTCGCGGGAGCCCACAGATACGCAGTATTTT. Amino acid sequence: CASRFSREPTDTQYF.

This chain links TRBV2 with TRBJ1-1; maybe TRBD1 (6 bases). CDR1 and CDR2 from the germline V gene are SNHLY and FYNNEI. The CDR3 length is 13 residues. V was pared by 6 bases and J by 3 bases, with 11 bases between. The CDR3: CASSDRTYTEAFF. In DNA, the CDR3 is TGTGCCAGCAGCGACAGGACCTACACTGAAGCTTTCTTT. The variable domain in full, with the rest retrieved from reference TRBV2 and TRBJ1-1, is EPEVTQTPSHQVTQMGQEVILRCVPISNHLYFYWYRQILGQKVEFLVSFYNNEISEKSEIFDDQFSVERPDGSNFTLKIRSTKLEDSAMYFCASSDRTYTEAFFGQGTRLTVV.

The chain joins TRBV7-6 to TRBJ1-4; D is possibly TRBD1 (5 bases). This CDR3 contains 14 residues. Per germline, CDR1 SGHVS and CDR2 FNYEAQ. Between the trimmed V and J ends, which lost 5 bases and 7 bases, there was a span of 14 bases. The chain's CDR3 is CASSPQGGAEKLFF. In nucleotides, the CDR3 is TGTGCCAGCAGCCCCCAGGGAGGGGCTGAAAAACTGTTTTTT.